The source of this TCR beta chain is a study of blood T cell repertoires in COVID-19 (dated by TCRdb to the early 2020s). General notes on the study: The collaborator samples originated in the United States, Italy and Spain and spanned the acute and convalescent phases of COVID-19. HLA class I and class II types, where available, came from metadata supplied by the sample provider rather than from assay-based typing. The repertoires were made available in a free public database intended to serve as a resource for research on the immune response to SARS-CoV-2. Nearly every sample came with metadata listing a de-identified subject ID, COVID-19 status, age in years and sex. The prospective study material was composed of cDNA or gDNA derived from T cells, B-cell-depleted T cells, or PBMCs. The samples were drawn from the first 160 participants of the ongoing ImmuneRACE study and from some 1,300 subjects provided by 6 global collaborators. Deeply sampled blood TCRbeta repertoires from subjects exposed to, actively infected with, or recovered from COVID-19 were included in the dataset.

Reading the germline V gene (reference sequence) gives CDR1 SGHNT and CDR2 YYREEE. From its cysteine to its phenylalanine, the CDR3 spans 12 amino acids. Only the CDR3 part of the read is kept: 36 bases, read in frame from the first base. The junction shows trimming of 10 bases on V and 4 bases on J, plus 12 bases between the germline ends. Enrolling through a virtual design, the prospective study's participants ranged in age from roughly 18 to 90 years and lived across roughly 23 United States geographic areas. In the prospective study, cohorts were assigned on the basis of participant-reported clinical history obtained from a screening survey and a study questionnaire. For ImmuneRACE Cohort 3, a participant was defined as recovered based on two consecutive negative NP/OP PCR tests, clearance by a healthcare professional, or resolution of symptoms. In the prospective study, mobile phlebotomists collected whole blood, serum and a nasopharyngeal or oropharyngeal swab from each participant. Additional blood draws and questionnaires over an approximately two-month period could optionally be provided by prospective study participants. Prospective study blood samples were shipped either frozen or at room temperature before DNA extraction.

TCRbeta CDR3 regions were amplified from genomic DNA by means of the immunoSEQ Assay, a bias-controlled multiplex PCR. As for the authors' bioinformatics: Within the assay, amplification of reference gene primers was used to estimate how many nucleated cells each sample contained. To quantify the absolute abundance of each unique TCRbeta CDR3 rearrangement, sequence reads were collapsed and filtered. For each sample, productive Simpson clonality was calculated as the square root of Simpson's diversity index across productive rearrangements. Held by TCRdb, this immuneACCESS table contains in-frame sequences only and omits some clones. Under half of the omission traces to an unresolved V gene where checked; the cause of the rest is unknown. V and J calls and clone size follow that table, whereas D and trimming were derived from the DNA. The sample data list about 300,000 clones, and about nine tenths of these were observed just once. The ten most abundant clones make up 3.5% to 4.5% of the sample.

Worth noting for this clone: Its antigen remains unidentified. No much larger clone is present one base from it, and per-base qualities are unavailable.

Here is what the overall study found, with its caveats: Clinical and demographic metadata were provided uncurated, with the amount varying by source and participant.

The receptor chain draws on TRBV5-4 and TRBJ1-5; 6 matching bases give a weak D call of TRBD1. The TCR was taken from a man in his thirties or forties who had recovered from COVID-19. Sequencing used PBMCs or T cells enriched from blood (not recorded which). The CDR3 reads as follows: CAWGRLNQPQHF. The bases read TGTGCCTGGGGGCGTCTAAATCAGCCCCAGCATTTT.